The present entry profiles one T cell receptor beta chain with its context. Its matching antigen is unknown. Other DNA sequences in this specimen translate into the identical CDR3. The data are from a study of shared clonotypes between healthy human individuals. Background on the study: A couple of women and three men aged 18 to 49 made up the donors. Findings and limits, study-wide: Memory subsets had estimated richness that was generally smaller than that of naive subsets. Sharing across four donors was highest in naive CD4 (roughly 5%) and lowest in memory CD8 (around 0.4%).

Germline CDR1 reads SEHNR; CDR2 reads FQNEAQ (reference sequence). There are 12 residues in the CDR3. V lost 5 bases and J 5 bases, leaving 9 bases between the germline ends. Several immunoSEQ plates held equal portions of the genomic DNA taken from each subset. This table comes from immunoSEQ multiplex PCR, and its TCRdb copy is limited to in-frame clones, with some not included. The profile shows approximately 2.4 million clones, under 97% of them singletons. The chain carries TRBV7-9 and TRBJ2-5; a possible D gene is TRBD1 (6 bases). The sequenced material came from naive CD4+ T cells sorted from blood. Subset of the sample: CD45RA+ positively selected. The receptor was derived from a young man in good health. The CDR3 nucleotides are TGTGCCAGCAGCGGGGGCGGGGAGACCCAGTACTTC. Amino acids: CASSGGGETQYF.